This TCR beta chain was observed in a study of memory CD4+ T cells and cytomegalovirus serostatus. About the research overall: Healthy Belgian adult donors included roughly nine CMV-positive and 24 CMV-negative people.

The assay was immunoSEQ multiplex PCR, and TCRdb's table has in-frame clones only and misses some. The sample holds around 50,000 clones, about 81% seen once. Whole-study findings and limits: A US-trained random forest predicted CMV serostatus with median AUC around 0.9.

The sort gate was single viable CD3+CD4+CD8-CD45RO+ cells for memory CD4+ T cells. Serum IgG to CMV pp150, pp28, p38 and p52 defined serostatus. CD4+ T cells were isolated by positive magnetic selection. The J segment lost 2 bases and the V segment lost 4 bases, leaving 8 bases of the junction unmatched. Germline loops: CDR1 SGHNT, CDR2 YYREEE (reference sequence). This CDR3 has 15 residues. This clone was seen more than once but under ten times. Antigen: not known. J is TRBJ2-5 and V is TRBV5-4; 7 nucleotides agree with TRBD1. The origin of this receptor is an adult in good health and CMV-seronegative. The sequenced sample consisted of memory CD4+ T cells from blood. The CDR3 loop is CASSIRPGQQETQYF. DNA for the CDR3: TGTGCCAGCAGCATCCGCCCGGGACAGCAAGAGACCCAGTACTTC.